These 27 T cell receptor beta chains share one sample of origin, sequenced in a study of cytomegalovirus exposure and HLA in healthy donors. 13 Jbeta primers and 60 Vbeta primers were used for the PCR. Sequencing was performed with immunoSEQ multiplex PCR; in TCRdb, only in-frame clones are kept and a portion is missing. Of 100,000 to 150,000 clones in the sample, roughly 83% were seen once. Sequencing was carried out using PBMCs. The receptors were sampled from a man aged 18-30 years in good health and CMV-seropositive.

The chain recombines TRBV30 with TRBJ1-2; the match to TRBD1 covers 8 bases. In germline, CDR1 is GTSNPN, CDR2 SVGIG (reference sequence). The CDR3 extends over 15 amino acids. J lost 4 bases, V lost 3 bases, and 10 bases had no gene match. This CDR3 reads CAWSMVDRGTYGYTF. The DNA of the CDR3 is TGTGCCTGGAGCATGGTCGACAGGGGCACCTATGGCTACACCTTC.

The CDR3 loop reads CASRTGTDYNQPQHF. The CDR3 DNA reads TGTGCCAGCAGAACCGGGACGGACTACAATCAGCCCCAGCATTTT. The V and J genes are TRBV6-5 and TRBJ1-5, with D maybe TRBD1 (5 bases). Germline V gene data show CDR1 as MNHEY and CDR2 as SVGAGI. This CDR3 has 15 residues. Between the trimmed V and J ends, which lost 6 bases and 3 bases, there was a span of 15 bases.

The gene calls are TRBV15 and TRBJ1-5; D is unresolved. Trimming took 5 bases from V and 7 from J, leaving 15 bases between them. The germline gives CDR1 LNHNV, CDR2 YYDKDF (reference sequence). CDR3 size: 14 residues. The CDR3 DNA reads TGTGCCACCAGCGACGGCGGCAGTGGACAGCCCCAGCATTTT. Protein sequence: CATSDGGSGQPQHF.

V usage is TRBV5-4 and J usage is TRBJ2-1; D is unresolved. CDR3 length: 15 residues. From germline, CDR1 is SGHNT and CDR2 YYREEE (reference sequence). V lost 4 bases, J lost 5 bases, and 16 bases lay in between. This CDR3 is CASSRVSSFDNEQFF. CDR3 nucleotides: TGTGCCAGCAGCCGGGTGTCCTCTTTTGACAATGAGCAGTTCTTC. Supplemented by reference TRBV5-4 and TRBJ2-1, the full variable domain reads ETGVTQSPTHLIKTRGQQVTLRCSSQSGHNTVSWYQQALGQGPQFIFQYYREEENGRGNFPPRFSGLQFPNYSSELNVNALELDDSALYLCASSRVSSFDNEQFFGPGTRLTVL.

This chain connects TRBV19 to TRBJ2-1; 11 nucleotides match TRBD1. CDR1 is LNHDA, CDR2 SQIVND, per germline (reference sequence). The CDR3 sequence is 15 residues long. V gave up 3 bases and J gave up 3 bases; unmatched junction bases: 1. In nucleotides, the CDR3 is TGTGCCAGTAGTATGGGACAGGGGGTCTACAATGAGCAGTTCTTC. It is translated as CASSMGQGVYNEQFF.

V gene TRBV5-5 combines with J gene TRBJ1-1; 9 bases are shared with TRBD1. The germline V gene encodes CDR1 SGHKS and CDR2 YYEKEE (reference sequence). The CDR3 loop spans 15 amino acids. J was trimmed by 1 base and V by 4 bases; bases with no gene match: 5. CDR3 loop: CASSPGQGGNTEAFF. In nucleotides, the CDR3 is TGTGCCAGCAGCCCGGGACAGGGAGGGAACACTGAAGCTTTCTTT.

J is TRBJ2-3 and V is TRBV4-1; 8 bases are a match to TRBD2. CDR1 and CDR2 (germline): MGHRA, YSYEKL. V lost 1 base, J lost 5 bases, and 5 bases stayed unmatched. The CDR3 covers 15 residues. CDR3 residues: CASSQGRGAGDTQYF. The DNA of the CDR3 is TGCGCCAGCAGCCAAGGGCGGGGGGCGGGAGATACGCAGTATTTT.

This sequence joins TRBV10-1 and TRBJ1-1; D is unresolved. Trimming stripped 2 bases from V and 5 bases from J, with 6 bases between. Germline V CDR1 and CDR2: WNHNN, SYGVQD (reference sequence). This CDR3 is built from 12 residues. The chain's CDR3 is CASSEGETEAFF. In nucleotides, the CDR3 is TGCGCCAGCAGTGAGGGAGAAACTGAAGCTTTCTTT.

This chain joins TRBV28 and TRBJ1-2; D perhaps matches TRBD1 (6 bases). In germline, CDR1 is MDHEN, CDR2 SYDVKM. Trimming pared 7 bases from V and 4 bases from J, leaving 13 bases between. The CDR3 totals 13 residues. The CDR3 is CASTSGGPYGYTF. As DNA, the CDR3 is TGTGCCAGCACCTCGGGGGGGCCCTATGGCTACACCTTC.

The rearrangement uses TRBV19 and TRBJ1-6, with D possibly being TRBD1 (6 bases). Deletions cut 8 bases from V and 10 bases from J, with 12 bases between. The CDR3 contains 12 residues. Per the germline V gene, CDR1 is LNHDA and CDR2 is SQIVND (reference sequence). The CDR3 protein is CASGQTRSPLHF. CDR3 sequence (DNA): TGTGCCAGTGGACAGACGAGGTCACCCCTCCACTTT.

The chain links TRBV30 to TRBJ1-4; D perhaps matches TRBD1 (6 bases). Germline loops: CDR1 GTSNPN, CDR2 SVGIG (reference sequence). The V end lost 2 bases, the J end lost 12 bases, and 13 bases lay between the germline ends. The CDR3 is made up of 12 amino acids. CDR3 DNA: TGTGCCTGGAGTTTAAACAGGGCACAACTGTTTTTT. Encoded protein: CAWSLNRAQLFF. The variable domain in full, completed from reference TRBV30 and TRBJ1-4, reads SQTIHQWPATLVQPVGSPLSLECTVEGTSNPNLYWYRQAAGRGLQLLFYSVGIGQISSEVPQNLSASRPQDRQFILSSKKLLLSDSGFYLCAWSLNRAQLFFGSGTQLSVL.

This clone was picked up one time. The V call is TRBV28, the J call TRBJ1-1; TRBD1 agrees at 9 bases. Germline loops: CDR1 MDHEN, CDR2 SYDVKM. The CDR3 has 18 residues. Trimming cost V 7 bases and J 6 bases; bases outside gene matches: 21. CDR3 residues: CASTLAGTGSSGWSEAFF. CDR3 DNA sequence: TGTGCCAGCACCTTAGCCGGGACAGGGTCAAGCGGATGGTCTGAAGCTTTCTTT.

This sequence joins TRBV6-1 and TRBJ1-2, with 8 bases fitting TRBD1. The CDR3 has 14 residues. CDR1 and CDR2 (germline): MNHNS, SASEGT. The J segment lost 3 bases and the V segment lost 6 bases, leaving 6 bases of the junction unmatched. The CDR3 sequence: CASSRTGLDYGYTF. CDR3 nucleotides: TGTGCCAGCAGCCGGACAGGGCTCGACTATGGCTACACCTTC.

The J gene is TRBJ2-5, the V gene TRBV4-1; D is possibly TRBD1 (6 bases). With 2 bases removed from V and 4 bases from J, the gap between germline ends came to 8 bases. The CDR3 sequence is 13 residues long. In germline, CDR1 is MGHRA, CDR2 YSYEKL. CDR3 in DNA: TGCGCCAGCAGCCAAAGGGGGTTAGAGACCCAGTACTTC. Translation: CASSQRGLETQYF.

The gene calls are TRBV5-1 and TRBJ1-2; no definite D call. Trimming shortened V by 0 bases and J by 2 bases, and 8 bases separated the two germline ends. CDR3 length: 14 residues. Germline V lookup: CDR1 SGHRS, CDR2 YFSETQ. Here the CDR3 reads CASSLAGGNYGYTF. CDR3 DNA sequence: TGCGCCAGCAGCTTGGCCGGAGGGAACTATGGCTACACCTTC.

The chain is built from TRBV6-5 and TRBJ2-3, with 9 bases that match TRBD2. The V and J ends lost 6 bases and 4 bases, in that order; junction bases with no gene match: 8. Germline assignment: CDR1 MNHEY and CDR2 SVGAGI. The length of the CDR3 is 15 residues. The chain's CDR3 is CASSLTSGTPDTQYF. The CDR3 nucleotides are TGTGCCAGCAGCCTGACTAGCGGAACCCCAGATACGCAGTATTTT.

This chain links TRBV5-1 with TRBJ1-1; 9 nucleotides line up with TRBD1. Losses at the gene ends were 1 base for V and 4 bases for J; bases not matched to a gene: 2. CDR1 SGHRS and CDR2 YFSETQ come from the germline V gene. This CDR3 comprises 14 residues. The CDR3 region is CASSLTTGGTEAFF. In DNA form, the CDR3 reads TGCGCCAGCAGCTTGACGACAGGGGGCACTGAAGCTTTCTTT. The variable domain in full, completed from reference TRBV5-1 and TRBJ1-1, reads KAGVTQTPRYLIKTRGQQVTLSCSPISGHRSVSWYQQTPGQGLQFLFEYFSETQRNKGNFPGRFSGRQFSNSRSEMNVSTLELGDSALYLCASSLTTGGTEAFFGQGTRLTVV.

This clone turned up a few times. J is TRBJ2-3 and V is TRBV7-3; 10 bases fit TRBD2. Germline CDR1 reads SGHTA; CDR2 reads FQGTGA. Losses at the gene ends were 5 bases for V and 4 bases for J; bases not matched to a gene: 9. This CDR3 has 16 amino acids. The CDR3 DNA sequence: TGTGCCAGCAGCCAACTGGGAGCGGGGGGGGCAGATACGCAGTATTTT. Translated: CASSQLGAGGADTQYF.

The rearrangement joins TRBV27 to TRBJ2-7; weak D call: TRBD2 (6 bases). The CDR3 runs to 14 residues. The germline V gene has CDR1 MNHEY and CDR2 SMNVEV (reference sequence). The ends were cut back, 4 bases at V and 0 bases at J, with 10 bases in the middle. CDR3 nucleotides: TGTGCCAGCAGTTACCGGGACTCCTCCTACGAGCAGTACTTC. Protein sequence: CASSYRDSSYEQYF.

The CDR3 sequence: CATSRLPGQEAFF. The CDR3 nucleotides are TGTGCCACCAGCAGATTACCGGGACAGGAAGCTTTCTTT. The chain combines TRBV15 with TRBJ1-1, with 7 bases aligning to TRBD1. The germline V gene encodes CDR1 LNHNV and CDR2 YYDKDF (reference sequence). V gave up 2 bases and J gave up 8 bases; unmatched junction bases: 5. The CDR3 has 13 amino acids.

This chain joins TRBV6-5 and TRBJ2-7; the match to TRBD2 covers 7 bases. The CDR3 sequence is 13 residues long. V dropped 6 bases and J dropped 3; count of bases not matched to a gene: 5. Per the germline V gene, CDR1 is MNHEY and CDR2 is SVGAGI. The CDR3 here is CASRPGLGYEQYF. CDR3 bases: TGTGCCAGCAGGCCCGGACTAGGCTACGAGCAGTACTTC.

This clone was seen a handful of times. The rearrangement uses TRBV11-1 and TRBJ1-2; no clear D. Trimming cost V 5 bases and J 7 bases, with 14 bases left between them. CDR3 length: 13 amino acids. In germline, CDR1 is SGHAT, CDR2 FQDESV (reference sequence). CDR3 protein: CASSLGERLGYTF. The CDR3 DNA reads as TGTGCCAGCAGCCTCGGCGAGAGGCTTGGCTACACCTTC.

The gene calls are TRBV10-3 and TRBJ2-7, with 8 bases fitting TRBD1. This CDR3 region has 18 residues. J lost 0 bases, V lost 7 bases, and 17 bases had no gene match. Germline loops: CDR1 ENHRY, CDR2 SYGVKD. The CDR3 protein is CAITSDRALRGSSYEQYF. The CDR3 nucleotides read TGTGCCATCACCTCGGACAGGGCGCTCAGGGGGAGCTCCTACGAGCAGTACTTC.

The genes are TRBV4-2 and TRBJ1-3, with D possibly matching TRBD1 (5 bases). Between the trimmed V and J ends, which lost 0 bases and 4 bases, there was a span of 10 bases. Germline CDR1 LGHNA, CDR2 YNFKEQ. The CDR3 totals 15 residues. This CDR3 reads CASSQDRGMGNTIYF. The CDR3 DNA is TGTGCCAGCAGCCAAGATCGGGGGATGGGAAACACCATATATTTT.

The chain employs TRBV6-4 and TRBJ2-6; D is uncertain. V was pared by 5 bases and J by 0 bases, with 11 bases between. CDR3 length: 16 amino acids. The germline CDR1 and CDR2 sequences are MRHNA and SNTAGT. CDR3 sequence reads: CASSHSTASGANVLTF. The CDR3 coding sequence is TGTGCCAGCAGTCACAGCACGGCCTCTGGGGCCAACGTCCTGACTTTC.

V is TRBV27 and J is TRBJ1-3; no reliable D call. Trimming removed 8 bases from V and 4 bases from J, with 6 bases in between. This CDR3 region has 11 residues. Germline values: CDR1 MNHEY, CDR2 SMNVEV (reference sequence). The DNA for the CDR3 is TGTGCCAGCTCGCGAGGAAACACCATATATTTT. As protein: CASSRGNTIYF.

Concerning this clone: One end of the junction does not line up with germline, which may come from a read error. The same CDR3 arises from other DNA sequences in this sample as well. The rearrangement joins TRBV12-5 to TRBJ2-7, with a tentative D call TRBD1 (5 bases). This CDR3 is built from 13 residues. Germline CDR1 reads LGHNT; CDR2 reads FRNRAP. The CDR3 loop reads CASGLDTSYEQYF. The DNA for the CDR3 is TGTGCCAGTGGTTTGGACACCTCCTACGAGCAGTACTTC.